What follows are 4 T cell receptor beta chains derived from one specimen sequenced in a study of blood T cell repertoires in COVID-19. Generated by immunoSEQ multiplex PCR, the TCRdb table keeps only in-frame clones and is missing some. This table holds roughly 410,000 clones, 80% to 90% found once. Sequencing used peripheral blood. The receptors come from a man aged 40-49 years with acute or convalescent COVID-19.

The CDR3 coding sequence is TGCGCCAGCAAACCAAACGCAGGACAGTCTGGCTACACCTTC. Protein: CASKPNAGQSGYTF. V and J are TRBV5-1 and TRBJ1-2; D might be TRBD1 (6 bases). Trimming shortened V by 6 bases and J by 7 bases, and 19 bases separated the two germline ends. Looked up from germline, CDR1 is SGHRS and CDR2 is YFSETQ. The CDR3 sequence is 14 residues long.

This chain joins TRBV9 and TRBJ1-2; D remains unclear. The CDR3 sequence is 15 residues long. Trimming took 7 bases from V and 0 from J, leaving 16 bases between them. Per germline, CDR1 SGDLS and CDR2 YYNGEE. This chain's CDR3 is CASARNSEANYGYTF. The CDR3 nucleotides are TGTGCCAGCGCCCGGAATAGCGAAGCTAACTATGGCTACACCTTC.

V is TRBV5-6 and J is TRBJ1-2, with 7 bases fitting TRBD1. CDR1 and CDR2 from the germline V gene are SGHDT and YYEEEE. With 0 bases clipped from V and 5 bases from J, the junction kept 4 bases outside the gene matches. This CDR3 has 14 residues. DNA for the CDR3: TGTGCCAGCAGCTTGGTGGGACAGCGATATGGCTACACCTTC. This codes for CASSLVGQRYGYTF.

The chain is built from TRBV14 and TRBJ1-1; possible D gene TRBD1, 5 bases. The V gene's germline CDR1 is SGHDN and CDR2 FVKESK. The ends were cut back, 2 bases at V and 4 bases at J, with 8 bases in the middle. The CDR3 length is 13 residues. CDR3 in amino acids: CASSQPGGTEAFF. The DNA of the CDR3 is TGTGCCAGCAGCCAACCGGGGGGCACTGAAGCTTTCTTT.